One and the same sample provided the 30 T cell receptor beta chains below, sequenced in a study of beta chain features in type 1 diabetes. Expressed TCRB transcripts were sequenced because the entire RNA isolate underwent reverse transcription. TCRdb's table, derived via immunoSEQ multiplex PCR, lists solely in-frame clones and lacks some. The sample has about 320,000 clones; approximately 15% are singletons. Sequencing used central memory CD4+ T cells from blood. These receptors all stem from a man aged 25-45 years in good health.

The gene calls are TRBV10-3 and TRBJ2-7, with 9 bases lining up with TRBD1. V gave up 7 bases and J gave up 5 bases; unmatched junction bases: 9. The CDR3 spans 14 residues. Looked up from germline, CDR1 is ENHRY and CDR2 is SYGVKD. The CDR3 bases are TGTGCCATCAAAACCGGGACAGGGAACCACGAGCAGTACTTC. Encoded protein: CAIKTGTGNHEQYF.

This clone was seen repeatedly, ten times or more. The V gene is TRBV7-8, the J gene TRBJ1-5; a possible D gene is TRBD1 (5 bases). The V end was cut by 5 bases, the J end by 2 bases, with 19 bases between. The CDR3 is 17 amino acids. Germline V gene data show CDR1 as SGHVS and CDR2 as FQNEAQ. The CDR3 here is CASSPRGRGSGNQPQHF. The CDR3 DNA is TGTGCCAGCAGCCCGAGGGGACGGGGGTCGGGCAATCAGCCCCAGCATTTT.

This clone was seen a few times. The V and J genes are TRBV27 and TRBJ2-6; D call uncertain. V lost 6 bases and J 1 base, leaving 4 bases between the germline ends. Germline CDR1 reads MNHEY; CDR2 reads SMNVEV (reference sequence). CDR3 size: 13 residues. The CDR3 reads CASRESGANVLTF. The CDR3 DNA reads TGTGCCAGCAGGGAATCTGGGGCCAACGTCCTGACTTTC.

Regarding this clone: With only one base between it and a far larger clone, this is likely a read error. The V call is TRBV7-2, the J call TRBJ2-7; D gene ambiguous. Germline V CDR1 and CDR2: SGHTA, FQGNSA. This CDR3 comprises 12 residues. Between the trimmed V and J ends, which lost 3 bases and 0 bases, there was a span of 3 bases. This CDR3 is CASSFDSYEQYF. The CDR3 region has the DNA TGTGCCAGCAGCTTTGACTCCTACGAGCAGTACTTC.

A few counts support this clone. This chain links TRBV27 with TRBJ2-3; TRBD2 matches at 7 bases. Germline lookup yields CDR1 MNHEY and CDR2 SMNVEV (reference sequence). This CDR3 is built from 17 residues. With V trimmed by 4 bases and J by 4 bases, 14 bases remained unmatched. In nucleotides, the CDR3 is TGTGCCAGCAGTTGGTCCCCTGGGGGGGTTGGAGCAGATACGCAGTATTTT. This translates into CASSWSPGGVGADTQYF.

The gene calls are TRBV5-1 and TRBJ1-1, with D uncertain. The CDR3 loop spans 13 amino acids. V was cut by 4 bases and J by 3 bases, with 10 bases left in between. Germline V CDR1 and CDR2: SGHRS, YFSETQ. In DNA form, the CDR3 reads TGCGCCAGCAGCCTGACGCAGTACACTGAAGCTTTCTTT. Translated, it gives CASSLTQYTEAFF.

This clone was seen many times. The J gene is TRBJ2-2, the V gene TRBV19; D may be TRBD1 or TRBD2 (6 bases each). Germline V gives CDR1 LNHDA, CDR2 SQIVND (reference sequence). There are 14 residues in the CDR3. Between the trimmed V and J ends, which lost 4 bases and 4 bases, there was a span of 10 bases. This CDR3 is CASSSRGLTGELFF. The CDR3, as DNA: TGTGCCAGTAGTAGCCGGGGGCTCACCGGGGAGCTGTTTTTT.

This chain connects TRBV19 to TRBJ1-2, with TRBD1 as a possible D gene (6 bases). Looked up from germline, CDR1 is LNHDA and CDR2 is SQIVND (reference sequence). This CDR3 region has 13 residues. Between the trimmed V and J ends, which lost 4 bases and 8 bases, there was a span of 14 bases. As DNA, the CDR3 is TGTGCCAGTAGTACAGGCTGGACAGTCGGCTACACCTTC. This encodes CASSTGWTVGYTF.

The CDR3 DNA reads as TGTGCCAGCTCCCGGGACAGTGCTAGCAATCAGCCCCAGCATTTT. Translation: CASSRDSASNQPQHF. This chain connects TRBV2 to TRBJ1-5; 7 bases agree with TRBD1. Germline assignment: CDR1 SNHLY and CDR2 FYNNEI. The V segment lost 8 bases and the J segment 0 bases; nucleotides outside the gene matches: 7. The CDR3 has 15 residues.

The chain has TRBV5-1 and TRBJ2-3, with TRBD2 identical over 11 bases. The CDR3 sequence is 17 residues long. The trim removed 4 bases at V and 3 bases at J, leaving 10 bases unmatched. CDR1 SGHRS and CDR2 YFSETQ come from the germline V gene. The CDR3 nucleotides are TGCGCCAGCAGCCTTGCCCCCGGGACTAGCGGAACAGATACGCAGTATTTT. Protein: CASSLAPGTSGTDTQYF.

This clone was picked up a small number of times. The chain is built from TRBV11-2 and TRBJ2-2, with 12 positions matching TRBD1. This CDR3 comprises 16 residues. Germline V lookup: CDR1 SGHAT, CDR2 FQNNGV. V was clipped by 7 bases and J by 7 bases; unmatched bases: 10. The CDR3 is CASTSPGQGAIGELFF. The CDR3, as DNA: TGTGCCAGCACGTCTCCGGGACAGGGGGCTATCGGGGAGCTGTTTTTT.

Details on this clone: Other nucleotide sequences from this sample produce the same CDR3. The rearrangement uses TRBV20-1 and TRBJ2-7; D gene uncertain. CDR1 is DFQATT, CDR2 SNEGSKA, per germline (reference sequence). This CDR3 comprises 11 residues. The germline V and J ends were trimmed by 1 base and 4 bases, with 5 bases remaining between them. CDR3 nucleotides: TGCAGTGCTAGAGGCGTGTACGAGCAGTACTTC. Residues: CSARGVYEQYF.

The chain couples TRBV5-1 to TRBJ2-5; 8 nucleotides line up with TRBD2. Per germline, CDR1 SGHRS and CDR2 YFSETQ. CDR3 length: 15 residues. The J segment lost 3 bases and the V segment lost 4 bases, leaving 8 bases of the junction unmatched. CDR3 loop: CASSPRRRGEETQYF. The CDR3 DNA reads TGCGCCAGCAGCCCGCGGAGGCGGGGGGAAGAGACCCAGTACTTC.

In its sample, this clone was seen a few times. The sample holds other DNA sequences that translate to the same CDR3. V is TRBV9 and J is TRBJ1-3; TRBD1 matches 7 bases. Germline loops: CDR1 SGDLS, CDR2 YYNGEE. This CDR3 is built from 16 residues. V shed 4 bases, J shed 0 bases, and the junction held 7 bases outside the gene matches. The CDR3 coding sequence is TGTGCCAGCAGCCCCCGACAGGGATTCTCTGGAAACACCATATATTTT. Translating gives CASSPRQGFSGNTIYF.

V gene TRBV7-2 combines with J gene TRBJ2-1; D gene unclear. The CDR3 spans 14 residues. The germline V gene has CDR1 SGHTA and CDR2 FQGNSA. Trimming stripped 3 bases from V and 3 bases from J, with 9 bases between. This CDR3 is CASSFRDVYNEQFF. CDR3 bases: TGTGCCAGCAGCTTTCGTGACGTCTACAATGAGCAGTTCTTC.

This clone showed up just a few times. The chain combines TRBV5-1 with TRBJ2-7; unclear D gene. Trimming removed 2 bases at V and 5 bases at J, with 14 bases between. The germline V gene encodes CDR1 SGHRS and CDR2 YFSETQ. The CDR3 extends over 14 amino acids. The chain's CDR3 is CASSFGRSANEQYF. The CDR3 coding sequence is TGCGCCAGCAGCTTTGGAAGGTCTGCGAACGAGCAGTACTTC. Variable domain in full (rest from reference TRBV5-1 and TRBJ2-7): KAGVTQTPRYLIKTRGQQVTLSCSPISGHRSVSWYQQTPGQGLQFLFEYFSETQRNKGNFPGRFSGRQFSNSRSEMNVSTLELGDSALYLCASSFGRSANEQYFGPGTRLTVT.

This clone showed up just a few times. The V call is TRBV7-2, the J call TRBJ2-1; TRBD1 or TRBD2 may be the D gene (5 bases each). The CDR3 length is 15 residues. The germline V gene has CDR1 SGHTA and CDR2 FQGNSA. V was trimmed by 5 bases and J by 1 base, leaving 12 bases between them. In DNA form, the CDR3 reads TGTGCCAGCAGCCCCCGGGACCCATCCTACAATGAGCAGTTCTTC. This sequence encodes CASSPRDPSYNEQFF.

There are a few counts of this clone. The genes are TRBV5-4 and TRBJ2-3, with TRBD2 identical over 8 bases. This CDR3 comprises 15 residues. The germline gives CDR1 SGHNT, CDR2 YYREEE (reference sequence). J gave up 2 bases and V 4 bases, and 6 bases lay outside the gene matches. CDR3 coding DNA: TGTGCCAGCAGCCCGGGGGGGAGGGCCACAGATACGCAGTATTTT. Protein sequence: CASSPGGRATDTQYF. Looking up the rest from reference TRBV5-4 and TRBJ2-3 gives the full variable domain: ETGVTQSPTHLIKTRGQQVTLRCSSQSGHNTVSWYQQALGQGPQFIFQYYREEENGRGNFPPRFSGLQFPNYSSELNVNALELDDSALYLCASSPGGRATDTQYFGPGTRLTVL.

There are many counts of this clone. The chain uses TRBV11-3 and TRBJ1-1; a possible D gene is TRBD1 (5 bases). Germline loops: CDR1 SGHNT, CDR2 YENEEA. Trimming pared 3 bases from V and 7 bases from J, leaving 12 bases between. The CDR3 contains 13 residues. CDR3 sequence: CASSFAGLGEAFF. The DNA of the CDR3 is TGTGCCAGCAGCTTTGCGGGGCTCGGTGAAGCTTTCTTT.

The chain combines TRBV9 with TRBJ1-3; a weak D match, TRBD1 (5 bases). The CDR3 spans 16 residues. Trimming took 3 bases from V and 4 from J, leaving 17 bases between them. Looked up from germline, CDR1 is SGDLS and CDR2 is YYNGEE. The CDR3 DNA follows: TGTGCCAGCAGCGCCAGCAGGTCGGGGGAAGGAAACACCATATATTTT. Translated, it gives CASSASRSGEGNTIYF.

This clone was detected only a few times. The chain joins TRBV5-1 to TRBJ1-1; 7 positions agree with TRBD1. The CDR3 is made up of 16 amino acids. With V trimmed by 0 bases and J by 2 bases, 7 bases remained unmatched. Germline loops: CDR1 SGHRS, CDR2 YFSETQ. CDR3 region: CASSLDLAGGNTEAFF. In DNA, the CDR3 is TGCGCCAGCAGCTTGGATCTGGCAGGGGGAAACACTGAAGCTTTCTTT.

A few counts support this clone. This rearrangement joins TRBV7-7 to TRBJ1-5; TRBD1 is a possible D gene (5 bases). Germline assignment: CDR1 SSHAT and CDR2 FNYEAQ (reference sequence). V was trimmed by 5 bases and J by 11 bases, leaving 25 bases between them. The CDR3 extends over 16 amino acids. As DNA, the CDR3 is TGTGCCAGCAGCCCCAAATCTTGGGACTGGGGAGAGACCCAGCATTTT. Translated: CASSPKSWDWGETQHF.

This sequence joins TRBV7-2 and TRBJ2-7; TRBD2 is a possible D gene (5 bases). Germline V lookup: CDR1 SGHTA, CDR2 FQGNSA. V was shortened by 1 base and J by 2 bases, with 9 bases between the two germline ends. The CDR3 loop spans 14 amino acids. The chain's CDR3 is CASSLDGETYEQYF. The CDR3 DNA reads TGTGCCAGCAGCTTAGACGGGGAAACCTACGAGCAGTACTTC.

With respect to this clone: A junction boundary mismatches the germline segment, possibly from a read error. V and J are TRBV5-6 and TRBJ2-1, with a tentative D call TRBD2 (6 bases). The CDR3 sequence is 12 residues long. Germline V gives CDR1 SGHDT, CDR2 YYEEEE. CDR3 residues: CASSLTSNPLVF. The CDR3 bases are TGTGCCAGCAGCCTCACTAGCAACCCCCTCGTCTTC.

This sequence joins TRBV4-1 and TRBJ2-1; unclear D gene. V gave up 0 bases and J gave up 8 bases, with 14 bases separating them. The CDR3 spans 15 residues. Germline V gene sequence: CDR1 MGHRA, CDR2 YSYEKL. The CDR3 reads CASSQDTLTVDEQFF. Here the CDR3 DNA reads TGCGCCAGCAGCCAAGATACGCTCACGGTCGATGAGCAGTTCTTC.

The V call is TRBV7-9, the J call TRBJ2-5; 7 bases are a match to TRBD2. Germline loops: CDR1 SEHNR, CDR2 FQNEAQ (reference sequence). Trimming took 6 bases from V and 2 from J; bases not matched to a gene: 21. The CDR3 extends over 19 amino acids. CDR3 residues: CASSFGLRDSRGLQETQYF. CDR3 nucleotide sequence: TGTGCCAGCAGTTTTGGTCTTCGGGACTCGCGGGGACTACAAGAGACCCAGTACTTC.

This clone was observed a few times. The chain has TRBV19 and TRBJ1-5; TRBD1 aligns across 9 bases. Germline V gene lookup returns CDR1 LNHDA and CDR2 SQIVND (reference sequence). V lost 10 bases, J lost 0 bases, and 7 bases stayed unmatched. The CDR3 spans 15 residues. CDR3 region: CATRDRGYSNQPQHF. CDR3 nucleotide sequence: TGTGCCACCAGAGACAGGGGGTATAGCAATCAGCCCCAGCATTTT.

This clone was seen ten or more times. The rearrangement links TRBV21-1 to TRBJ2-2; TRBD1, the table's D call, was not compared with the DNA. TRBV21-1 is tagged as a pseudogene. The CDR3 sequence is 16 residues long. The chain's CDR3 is CASSKGVRGEFGELFF. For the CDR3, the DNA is TGTGCCAGCAGCAAAGGGGTCAGGGGGGAATTCGGGGAGCTGTTTTTT.

The CDR3 region has the DNA TGTGCCAGCAGCACCACTAGATCATCCTACAATGAGCAGTTCTTC. It yields the protein CASSTTRSSYNEQFF. The J gene is TRBJ2-1, the V gene TRBV7-4; D might be TRBD2 (5 bases). V was shortened by 5 bases and J by 1 base, with 12 bases between the two germline ends. Germline V gene lookup returns CDR1 SGHVT and CDR2 SQSDAQ. This CDR3 region has 15 residues.

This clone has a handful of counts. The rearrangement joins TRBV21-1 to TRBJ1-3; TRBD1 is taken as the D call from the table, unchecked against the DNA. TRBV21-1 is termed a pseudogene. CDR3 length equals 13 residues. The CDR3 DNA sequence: TGTGCCAGCAGCCAAGCGACAGGAAACACCATATATTTT. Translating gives CASSQATGNTIYF.